The clone carrying this T cell receptor beta chain was observed at least ten times. As yet, its antigen is unknown. CDR3 regions were amplified by Arm-PCR using iRepertoire HTBI primers to build TCR beta libraries. Via MiXCR, TCRdb re-called the multiplex PCR reads, giving one row per CDR3 protein. This table holds hundreds of thousands of distinct CDR3 sequences, under 20% found once. These data come from a study of regulatory T cells in long-lasting Graves disease. Study-level results: Analysis covered peripheral blood alone, not thyroid tissue.

Time point defined: newly diagnosed GD, antithyroid drugs for less than 3 months. Generation of the TCR library employed RNA extracted from PBMCs. The CDR3 loop spans 16 amino acids. Per the germline V gene, CDR1 is SEHNR and CDR2 is FQNEAQ (reference sequence). Trimming cost V 1 base and J 0 bases, with 9 bases left between them. Another study also made use of these data, one on T cells in Graves' hyperthyroidism and ophthalmopathy. That investigation notes: Most thyroid clonotypes that were expanded above 0.001 also turned up in blood.

The TCR comes from a woman under 40 with Graves disease. Source: peripheral blood mononuclear cells (PBMCs), taken at new diagnosis, from a patient treated with antithyroid drugs. The chain carries TRBV7-9 and TRBJ1-4, with D perhaps TRBD1 (5 bases). CDR3 protein: CASSLGQLATNEKLFF. Written as DNA, the CDR3 is TGTGCCAGCAGCTTAGGACAGCTAGCAACTAATGAAAAACTGTTTTTT.